What follows is one T cell receptor (beta chain) and its context. Its antigen is as yet unknown. These data belong to a study of cytomegalovirus exposure and HLA in healthy donors. The ends were cut back, 0 bases at V and 2 bases at J, with 11 bases in the middle. CDR3 length equals 15 residues. The germline V gene has CDR1 LNHNV and CDR2 YYDKDF (reference sequence). Study-wide findings and caveats: The authors listed around 150 TCR beta chains as cytomegalovirus-associated. Researchers reported in a later analysis that common viral pathogens appeared linked to several top clusters. 87-base-pair reads could not separate some V segments, including TRBV6-2 and TRBV6-3.

The study ran its PCR with 60 Vbeta and 13 Jbeta primers. Authors' data handling: Later, some 75 million unique TCR beta chains were counted in an analysis, and 8.5 million to 13 million of them were shared. Data came from immunoSEQ multiplex PCR; TCRdb stores just in-frame clones and leaves some out. The V and J calls and clone size come from that table; D and trimming were worked out from the DNA. This sample has 150,000 to 200,000 clones, with about three quarters found just once. Sequences were obtained from PBMCs. V usage is TRBV15 and J usage is TRBJ2-7; perhaps TRBD1 as D (5 bases). The source of this sequence is a middle-aged woman in good health and CMV-seronegative. As DNA, the CDR3 is TGTGCCACCAGCAGAGAGAAGGGGTTGGCCTACGAGCAGTACGTC. Translated, it gives CATSREKGLAYEQYV.